This TCR beta chain derives from a study of Ad26.COV2.S vaccination and SARS-CoV-2 variants (dated by TCRdb to about 2021). Study-level background: Donors in the vaccine arm were drawn from COV1001, a phase I-IIa trial of Ad26.COV2.S in healthy adults that was multicentre, randomized, double-blind and placebo-controlled. The TCR-sequenced set comprised approximately 32 samples: some 20 Ad26.COV2.S vaccine recipients, 5 placebo recipients and 8 SARS-CoV-2 convalescent individuals. Trial participants were randomized into five groups of five, in which low-dose or high-dose Ad26.COV2.S was given once or twice, or placebo was given on both occasions. Dosing of Ad26.COV2.S was intramuscular, at either 5x10^10 or 1x10^11 viral particles, delivered as one shot or as two shots spaced 56 days apart. TCRbeta repertoire sequencing served as the tool for gauging how specific and how broad the SARS-CoV-2-reactive T cell receptors were following Ad26.COV2.S vaccination. Investigators did not know the trial group allocation while performing experiments and assessing outcomes.

Details on this clone: Its antigen is still unknown. No clone much larger than this one lies a single base away; base qualities are absent.

The sample's treatment or condition label, decoded: 15 to 20 received Ad26.COV2.S at low or high dose, single or two shots; about 5 received placebo; per-sample allocation not given. Repertoires of vaccine and placebo recipients were sequenced from samples taken on day 63 after the first injection. Cohort 1b enrolled 20 to 30 adults aged 18-55 years at a single site in Boston, USA, between 29 July and 7 August 2020. As a vaccine, Ad26.COV2.S was a replication-incompetent adenovirus type 26 vector that expressed a prefusion-stabilized SARS-CoV-2 spike protein derived from the original Wuhan strain. The immunoSEQ Assay was used to sequence TCRbeta CDR3 regions. After extraction, genomic DNA underwent amplification by bias-controlled multiplex PCR, followed by high-throughput sequencing. Turning to the authors' computational methods: To quantify the absolute abundance of each unique TCRbeta CDR3 region, sequences were collapsed and filtered. Usable DNA was measured by amplifying reference genes present in all nucleated cells, and TCRbeta template counts were normalized to that usable DNA to estimate T cell fraction. Repertoire TCRs were annotated as SARS-CoV-2-specific by exact matching of V gene, CDR3 amino acid sequence and J gene to a known reactive TCR set. The reference SARS-CoV-2 TCR set was derived from MIRA and filtered for enrichment in COVID-19-positive ImmuneCODE repertoires, a step that removed public or cross-reactive TCRs. Based on the MIRA antigens, annotated TCRs were further analysed at the level of specific ORF or position within ORF. Depth was the summed frequency of annotated unique rearrangements, while breadth was defined as annotated unique rearrangements over total unique productive rearrangements. Two-sided Wilcoxon rank-sum tests were applied when comparing TCR breadth between groups. Entries here come from immuneACCESS through TCRdb and include only in-frame sequences with V and J called. Some clones fail to appear in such tables; in the studies checked, an unresolved V gene covers under half of the shortfall, and the cause of the remainder is unknown. For V, J and clone size, that table is used; D and trimming come from the DNA. The sample data list about 370,000 clones, and about nine tenths of these were observed just once. The ten largest account for under 3.5% of the sample.

CDR1 and CDR2, looked up from the germline V gene (reference sequence), are LNHDA and SQIVND. V trim: 6 bases; J trim: 1 base; unmatched bases: 4. The CDR3 has 16 amino acids, counting the end cysteine and phenylalanine. The kept DNA is CDR3 alone, 48 bases in frame from the first base. General study outcomes and caveats: After vaccination, spike-specific CD8+ and CD4+ T cell responses were reported to show substantial breadth. Non-spike TCR breadth was comparable between vaccine and placebo recipients, consistent with the vaccine containing only spike. The authors noted that the TCR breadth and depth analyses may have underestimated total T cell responses. Spike-specific TCR breadth was higher in Ad26.COV2.S recipients than in placebo recipients (P = 0.0014). The study was not powered for comparison of responses between vaccine doses or regimens.

The chain joins TRBV19 to TRBJ2-6; 9 junctional bases match TRBD1. The source is a person aged 18-65 years who received the Ad26.COV2.S COVID-19 vaccine or a placebo. Material: peripheral blood, obtained in a trial of Ad26.COV2.S vaccine versus placebo. The bases read TGTGCCAGTAGAGTACAGGGGGCGTCTGGGGCCAACGTCCTGACTTTC. This gives the protein CASRVQGASGANVLTF. The full variable domain, completed from the reference TRBV19 and TRBJ2-6 proteins outside the CDR3, reads DGGITQSPKYLFRKEGQNVTLSCEQNLNHDAMYWYRQDPGQGLRLIYYSQIVNDFQKGDIAEGYSVSREKKESFPLTVTSAQKNPTAFYLCASRVQGASGANVLTFGAGSRLTVL.